This T cell receptor (beta chain) was captured by sequencing in a study of T cells expressing NK-cell markers (dated by TCRdb to about 2020). Background on the whole study: TCR beta-chain repertoires were profiled in sorted CD3+CD56+NKG2C+, CD3+CD56+NKG2C- and CD3+CD56-NKG2C+ T-cell subsets from eight donors. Among the eight sequenced donors, only one was HCMV-seronegative, while the other seven were HCMV-seropositive. The study sequenced eight donors, all healthy volunteers chosen at random: three men and five women. The libraries were sequenced on Illumina HiSeq 2000/2500, MiSeq or NextSeq, producing 2 x 150 bp reads.

A commercial ELISA kit detecting HCMV-specific IgG in serum was used to determine HCMV serostatus. Ficoll density gradient centrifugation was used to isolate peripheral blood mononuclear cells from blood. The instrument was an Illumina HiSeq 2000. 5'RACE template switching, by which a universal primer site and unique molecular identifiers were added, was used to make TCR beta cDNA libraries. Priming for cDNA synthesis came from the TCR beta constant segment, and two successive PCR amplification steps followed. For the original study's pipeline: Reads were demultiplexed and grouped by UMI with MIGEC, and clonotypes were assembled and quantified with MiTCR. Only TCR cDNA sequences supported by at least two reads were kept to exclude erroneous sequences. Downstream repertoire analysis used the tcR package, and clonotypes were matched across fractions by CDR3 nucleotide sequence plus V segment. VDJmatch was used to annotate antigen specificity against VDJdb, with one amino acid substitution in CDR3 permitted. The reads were reprocessed in TCRdb, with one entry per CDR3 protein sequence and no accompanying DNA. The V and J calls, along with clone size, are taken from TCRdb and not from the paper's own processing. The sample table records some 340,000 distinct CDR3 sequences. 5.2% of the sample goes to the ten largest clones.

What the authors observed across the whole study: Those dominant clonotypes were again the most abundant among CD3+CD56-NKG2C+ cells in a handful of donors, at roughly 25-60.1%. Whether the expanded NKG2C-expressing T cell clones were specific for HCMV antigens was left unclear. For six donors, the dominant CD3+CD56+NKG2C+ clonotypes were among the top 10 CD8+ clonotypes and accounted for roughly 1.0-8% of CD8+ T cells.

Points on this clonotype: Its antigen is still unknown.

The CDR3 runs 15 amino acids, cysteine and phenylalanine included. Only the protein is on record. CDR1 and CDR2 are read off the germline V gene as SGHDT and YYEEEE. Sequencing used blood T cells: a sorted CD56 or NKG2C T cell subset, CD4+ or CD8+ T cells, or bulk PBMC T cells (not recorded which). Here the chain combines TRBV5-6 and TRBJ1-4; the D gene TCRdb calls, TRBD1, cannot be checked with no DNA. The sequence came from a man aged 18 to 69 in good health. The CDR3 corresponds to CASSSLVGDDEKLFF.